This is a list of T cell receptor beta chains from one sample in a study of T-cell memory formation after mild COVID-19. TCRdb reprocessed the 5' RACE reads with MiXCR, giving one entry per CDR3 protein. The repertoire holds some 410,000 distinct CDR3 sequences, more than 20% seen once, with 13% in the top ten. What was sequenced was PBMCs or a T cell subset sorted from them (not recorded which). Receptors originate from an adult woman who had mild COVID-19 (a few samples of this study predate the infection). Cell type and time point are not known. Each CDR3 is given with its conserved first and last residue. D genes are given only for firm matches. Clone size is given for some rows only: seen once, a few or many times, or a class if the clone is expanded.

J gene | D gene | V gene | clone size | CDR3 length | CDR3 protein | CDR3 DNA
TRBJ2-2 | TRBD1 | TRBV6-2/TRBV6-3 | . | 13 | CASLQGSTGELFF | TGTGCCAGCTTACAGGGGTCCACCGGGGAGCTGTTTTTT
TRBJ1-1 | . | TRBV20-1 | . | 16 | CSARARAWSMNTEAFF | TGCAGTGCTAGAGCTAGGGCTTGGAGTATGAACACTGAAGCTTTCTTT
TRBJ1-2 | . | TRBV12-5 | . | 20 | CASGLVGLLGRDVANYGYTF | TGTGCTAGTGGTTTGGTCGGCCTCCTAGGACGGGACGTAGCTAACTATGGCTACACCTTC
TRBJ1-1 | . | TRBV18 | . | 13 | CASSRDKNTEAFF | TGTGCCAGCTCACGGGACAAGAACACTGAAGCTTTCTTT
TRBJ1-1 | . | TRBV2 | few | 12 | CASSEGLREAFF | TGTGCCAGCAGTGAAGGGCTCAGGGAGGCTTTCTTT
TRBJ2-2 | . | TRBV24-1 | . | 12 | CATRRGTGELFF | TGTGCCACCCGTCGGGGGACCGGGGAGCTGTTTTTT
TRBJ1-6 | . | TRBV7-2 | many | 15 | CASSLEGARNSPLHF | TGTGCCAGCAGCTTAGAAGGGGCTAGGAATTCACCCCTCCACTTT
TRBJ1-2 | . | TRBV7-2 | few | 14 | CASSSRSPPYGYTF | TGTGCCAGCAGCTCACGATCACCCCCCTATGGCTACACCTTC
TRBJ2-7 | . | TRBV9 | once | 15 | CASSVVGEPTYEQYF | TGTGCCAGCAGCGTAGTGGGGGAACCCACCTACGAGCAGTACTTC
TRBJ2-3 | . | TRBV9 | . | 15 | CASSYDSVGTDTQYF | TGTGCCAGCAGCTACGACAGTGTTGGCACAGATACGCAGTATTTT
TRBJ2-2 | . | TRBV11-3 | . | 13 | CASSSRGVGELFF | TGTGCCAGCAGCTCCCGGGGAGTCGGGGAGCTGTTTTTT
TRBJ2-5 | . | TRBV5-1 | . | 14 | CASSSGTPQETQYF | TGCGCCAGCAGCTCCGGGACTCCCCAAGAGACCCAGTACTTC
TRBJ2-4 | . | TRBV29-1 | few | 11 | CSVARENIQYF | TGCAGCGTTGCTCGCGAAAACATTCAGTACTTC
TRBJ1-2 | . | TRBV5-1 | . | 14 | CASSLNLRDYGYTF | TGCGCCAGCAGCTTGAACCTCAGGGACTATGGCTACACCTTC
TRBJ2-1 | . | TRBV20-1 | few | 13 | CSVMTNPDNEQFF | TGCAGTGTTATGACTAATCCCGATAATGAGCAGTTCTTC
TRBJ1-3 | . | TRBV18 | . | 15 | CASSPLDEGIGAIYF | TGTGCCAGCTCACCGTTGGACGAGGGGATAGGCGCCATATATTTT